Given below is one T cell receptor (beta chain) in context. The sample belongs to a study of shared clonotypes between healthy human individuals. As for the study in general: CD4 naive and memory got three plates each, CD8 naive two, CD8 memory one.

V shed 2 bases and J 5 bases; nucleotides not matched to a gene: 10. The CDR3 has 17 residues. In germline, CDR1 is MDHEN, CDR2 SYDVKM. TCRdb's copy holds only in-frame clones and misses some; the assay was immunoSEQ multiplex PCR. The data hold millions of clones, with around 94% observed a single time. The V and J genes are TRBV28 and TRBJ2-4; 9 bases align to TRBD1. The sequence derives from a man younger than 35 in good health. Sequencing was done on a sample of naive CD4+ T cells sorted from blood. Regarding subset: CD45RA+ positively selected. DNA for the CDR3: TGTGCCAGCAGTTTACTTGGACAGGGGAGTGGGGAAAACATTCAGTACTTC. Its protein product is CASSLLGQGSGENIQYF.